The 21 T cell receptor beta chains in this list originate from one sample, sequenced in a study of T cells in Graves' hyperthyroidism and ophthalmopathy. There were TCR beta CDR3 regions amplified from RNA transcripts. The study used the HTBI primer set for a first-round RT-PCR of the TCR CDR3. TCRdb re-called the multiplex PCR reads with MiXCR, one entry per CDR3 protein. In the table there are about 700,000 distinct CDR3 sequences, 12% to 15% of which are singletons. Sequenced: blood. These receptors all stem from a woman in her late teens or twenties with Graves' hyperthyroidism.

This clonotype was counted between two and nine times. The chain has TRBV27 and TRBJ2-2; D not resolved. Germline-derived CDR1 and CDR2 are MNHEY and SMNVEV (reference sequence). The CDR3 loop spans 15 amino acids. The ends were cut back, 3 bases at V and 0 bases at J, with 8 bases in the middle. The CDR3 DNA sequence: TGTGCCAGCAGTTTTTCCACGGCGAACACCGGGGAGCTGTTTTTT. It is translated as CASSFSTANTGELFF.

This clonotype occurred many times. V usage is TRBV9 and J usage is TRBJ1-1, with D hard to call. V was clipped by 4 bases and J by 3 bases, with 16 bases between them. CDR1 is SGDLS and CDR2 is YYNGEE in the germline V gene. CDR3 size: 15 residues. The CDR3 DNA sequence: TGTGCCAGCAGCAACCCAGCAGCTGGGGACACTGAAGCTTTCTTT. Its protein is CASSNPAAGDTEAFF.

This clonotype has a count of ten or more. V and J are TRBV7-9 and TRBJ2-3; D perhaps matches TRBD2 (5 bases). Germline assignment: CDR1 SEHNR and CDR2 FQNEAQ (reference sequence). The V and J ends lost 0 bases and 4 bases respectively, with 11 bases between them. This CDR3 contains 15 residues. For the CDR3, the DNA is TGTGCCAGCAGCTTAGCTAAGCGGTCCCCAGATACGCAGTATTTT. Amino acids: CASSLAKRSPDTQYF.

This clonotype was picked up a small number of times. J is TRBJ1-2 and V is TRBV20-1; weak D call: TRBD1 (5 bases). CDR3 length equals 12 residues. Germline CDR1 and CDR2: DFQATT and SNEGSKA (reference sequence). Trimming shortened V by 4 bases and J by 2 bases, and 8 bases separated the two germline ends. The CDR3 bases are TGCAGTGCTACAGGGAGGAACTATGGCTACACCTTC. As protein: CSATGRNYGYTF.

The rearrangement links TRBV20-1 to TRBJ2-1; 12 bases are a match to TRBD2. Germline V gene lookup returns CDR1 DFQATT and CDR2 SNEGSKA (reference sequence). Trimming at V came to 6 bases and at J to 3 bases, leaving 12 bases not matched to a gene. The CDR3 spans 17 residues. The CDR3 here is CSATQGGTSGYYNEQFF. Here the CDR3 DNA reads TGCAGTGCCACTCAGGGGGGGACTAGCGGGTACTACAATGAGCAGTTCTTC.

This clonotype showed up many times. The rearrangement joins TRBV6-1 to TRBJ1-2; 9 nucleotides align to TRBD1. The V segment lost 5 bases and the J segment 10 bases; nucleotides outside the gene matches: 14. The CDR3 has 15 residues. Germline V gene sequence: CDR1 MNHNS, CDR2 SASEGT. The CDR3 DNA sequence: TGTGCCAGCAGTTACAACGGACAGGGGTCTCGGGACTACACCTTC. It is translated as CASSYNGQGSRDYTF.

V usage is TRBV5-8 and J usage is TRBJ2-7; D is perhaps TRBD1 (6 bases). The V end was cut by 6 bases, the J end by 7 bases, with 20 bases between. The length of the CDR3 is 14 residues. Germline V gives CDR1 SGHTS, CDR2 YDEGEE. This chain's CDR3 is CASNDYRDPWEQYF. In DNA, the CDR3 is TGTGCCAGCAACGATTACAGGGACCCTTGGGAGCAGTACTTC.

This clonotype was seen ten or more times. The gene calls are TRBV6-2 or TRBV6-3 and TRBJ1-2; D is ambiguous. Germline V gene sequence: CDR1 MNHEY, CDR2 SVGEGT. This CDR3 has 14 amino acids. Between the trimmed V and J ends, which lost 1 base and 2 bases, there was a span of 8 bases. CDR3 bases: TGTGCCAGCAGTTACTATGGCAGCAACTATGGCTACACCTTC. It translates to CASSYYGSNYGYTF.

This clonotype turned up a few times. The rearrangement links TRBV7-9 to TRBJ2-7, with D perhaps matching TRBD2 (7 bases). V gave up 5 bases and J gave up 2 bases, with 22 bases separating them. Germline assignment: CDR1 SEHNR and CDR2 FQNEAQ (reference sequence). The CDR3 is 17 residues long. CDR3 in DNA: TGTGCCAGCAGCCTCATTGGGGGGGCTTTTCCGACCTACGAGCAGTACTTC. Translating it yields CASSLIGGAFPTYEQYF.

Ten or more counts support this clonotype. CDR3 residues: CAWSVGAGRDEQYF. CDR3 sequence (DNA): TGTGCCTGGAGTGTAGGGGCGGGCAGGGACGAGCAGTACTTC. The rearrangement joins TRBV30 to TRBJ2-7; D could derive from TRBD1 or TRBD2 (5 bases each). V was shortened by 0 bases and J by 5 bases, with 14 bases between the two germline ends. Germline assignment: CDR1 GTSNPN and CDR2 SVGIG (reference sequence). This CDR3 region has 14 residues.

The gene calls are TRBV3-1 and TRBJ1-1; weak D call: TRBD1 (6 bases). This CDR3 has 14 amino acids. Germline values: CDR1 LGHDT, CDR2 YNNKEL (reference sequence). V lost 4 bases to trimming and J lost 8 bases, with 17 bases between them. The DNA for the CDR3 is TGTGCCAGCAGCCTCAACCCATTGGACAGAGAAGCTTTCTTT. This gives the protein CASSLNPLDREAFF.

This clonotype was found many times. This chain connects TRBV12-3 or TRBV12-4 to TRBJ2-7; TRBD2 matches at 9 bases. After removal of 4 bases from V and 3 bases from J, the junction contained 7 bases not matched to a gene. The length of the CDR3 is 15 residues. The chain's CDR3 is CASSWASGTGYEQYF. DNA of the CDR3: TGTGCCAGCAGTTGGGCTAGCGGGACTGGCTACGAGCAGTACTTC.

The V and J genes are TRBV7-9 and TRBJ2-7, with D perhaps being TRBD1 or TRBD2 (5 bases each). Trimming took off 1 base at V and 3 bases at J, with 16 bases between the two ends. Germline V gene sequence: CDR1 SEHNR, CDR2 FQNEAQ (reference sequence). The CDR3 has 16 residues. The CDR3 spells CASSLGGSLLGYEQYF. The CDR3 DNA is TGTGCCAGCAGCTTAGGGGGGAGCCTTTTAGGCTACGAGCAGTACTTC.

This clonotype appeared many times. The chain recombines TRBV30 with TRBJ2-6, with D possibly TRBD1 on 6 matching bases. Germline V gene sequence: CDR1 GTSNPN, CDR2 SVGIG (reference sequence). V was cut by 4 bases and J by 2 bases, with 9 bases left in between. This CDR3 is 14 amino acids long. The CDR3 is CAWNWGPGANVLTF. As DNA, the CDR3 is TGTGCCTGGAATTGGGGGCCTGGGGCCAACGTCCTGACTTTC. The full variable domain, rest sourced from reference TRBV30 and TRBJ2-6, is SQTIHQWPATLVQPVGSPLSLECTVEGTSNPNLYWYRQAAGRGLQLLFYSVGIGQISSEVPQNLSASRPQDRQFILSSKKLLLSDSGFYLCAWNWGPGANVLTFGAGSRLTVL.

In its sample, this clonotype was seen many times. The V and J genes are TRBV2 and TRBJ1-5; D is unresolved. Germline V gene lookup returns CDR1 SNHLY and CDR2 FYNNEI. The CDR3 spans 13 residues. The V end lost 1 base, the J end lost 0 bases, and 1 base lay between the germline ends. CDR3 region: CASSEGSNQPQHF. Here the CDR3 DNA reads TGTGCCAGCAGTGAAGGTAGCAATCAGCCCCAGCATTTT.

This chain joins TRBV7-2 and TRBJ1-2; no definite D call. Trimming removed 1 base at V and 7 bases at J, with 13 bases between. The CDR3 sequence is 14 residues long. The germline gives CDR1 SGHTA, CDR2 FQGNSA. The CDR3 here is CASSLEGRSFGYTF. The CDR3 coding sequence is TGTGCCAGCAGCTTAGAGGGCAGGAGCTTTGGCTACACCTTC.

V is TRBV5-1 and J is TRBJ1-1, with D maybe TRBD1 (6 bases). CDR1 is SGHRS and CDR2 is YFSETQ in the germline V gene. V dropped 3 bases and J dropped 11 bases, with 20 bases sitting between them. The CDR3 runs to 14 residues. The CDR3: CASSYSVLGGEAFF. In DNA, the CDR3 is TGCGCCAGCAGCTACTCGGTTTTGGGGGGCGAGGCTTTCTTT.

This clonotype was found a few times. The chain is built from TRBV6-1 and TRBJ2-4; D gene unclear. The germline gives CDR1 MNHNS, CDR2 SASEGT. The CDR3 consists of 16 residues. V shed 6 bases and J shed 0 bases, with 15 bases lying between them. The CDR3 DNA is TGTGCCAGCAGGATGGAAGGCGTTCTAGCCAAAAACATTCAGTACTTC. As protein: CASRMEGVLAKNIQYF.

This chain's CDR3 is CSVEAGTSGSCLGYIQYF. The CDR3 region has the DNA TGCAGCGTTGAAGCGGGGACTAGCGGGAGTTGTTTAGGATACATTCAGTACTTC. This chain connects TRBV29-1 to TRBJ2-4, with 14 bases that match TRBD2. Per the germline V gene, CDR1 is SQVTM and CDR2 is ANQGSEA. Trimming removed 1 base from V and 8 bases from J; junction bases left unmatched: 13. This CDR3 has 18 residues.

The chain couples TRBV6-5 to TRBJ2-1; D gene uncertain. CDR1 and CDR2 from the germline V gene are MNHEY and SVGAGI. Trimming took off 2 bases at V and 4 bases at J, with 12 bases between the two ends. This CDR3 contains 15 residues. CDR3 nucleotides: TGTGCCAGCAGTTACCCTCCACCCCCTTACAATGAGCAGTTCTTC. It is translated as CASSYPPPPYNEQFF.

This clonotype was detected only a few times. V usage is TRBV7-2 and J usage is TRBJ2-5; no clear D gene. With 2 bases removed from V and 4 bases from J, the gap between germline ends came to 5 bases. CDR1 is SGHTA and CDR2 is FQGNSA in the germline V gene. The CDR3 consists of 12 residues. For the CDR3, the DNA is TGTGCCAGCAGCTTAAATGGAGAGACCCAGTACTTC. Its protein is CASSLNGETQYF.